One sample yielded the 24 T cell receptor beta chains listed below, sequenced in a study of T cell repertoires in cytomegalovirus infection. TCRdb called the reads again in MiXCR, with one record for every CDR3 protein. There are about 300,000 distinct CDR3 sequences in the sample; around 9.6% occur only once, and approximately 2.4% lies in the top ten. The sequenced sample was PBMCs. These receptor sequences come from a human donor in good health (CMV status not recorded). Some clones in this sample may be carry-over from other donors' samples.

A few counts support this clonotype. The chain carries TRBV7-9 and TRBJ2-4; 10 nucleotides align to TRBD1. The germline gives CDR1 SEHNR, CDR2 FQNEAQ (reference sequence). The CDR3 has 15 residues. V lost 5 bases to trimming and J lost 2 bases; unmatched junction nucleotides: 3. The DNA of the CDR3 is TGTGCCAGCAGCGCCGACAGGGGGCCCAAAAACATTCAGTACTTC. Its translation is CASSADRGPKNIQYF.

This clonotype was seen ten or more times. The chain carries TRBV28 and TRBJ1-1; no clear D gene. Looked up from germline, CDR1 is MDHEN and CDR2 is SYDVKM. Trimming cost V 2 bases and J 1 base, with 14 bases left between them. CDR3 length: 16 residues. The DNA of the CDR3 is TGTGCCAGCAGTTTAGTAACCGGGTCCCCGAACACTGAAGCTTTCTTT. Translating gives CASSLVTGSPNTEAFF.

In its sample, this clonotype was seen many times. V is TRBV6-6 and J is TRBJ2-7; 8 bases line up with TRBD1. Trimming at V came to 2 bases and at J to 1 base, leaving 4 bases not matched to a gene. Germline-derived CDR1 and CDR2 are MNHNY and SVGAGI (reference sequence). CDR3 length: 15 residues. The CDR3 region is CASSYRTGGSYEQYV. In DNA, the CDR3 is TGTGCCAGCAGTTACCGAACAGGGGGATCCTACGAGCAGTACGTC.

Many counts were recorded for this clonotype. This chain uses TRBV3-1 with TRBJ2-5; TRBD2 aligns across 11 bases. This CDR3 region has 16 residues. Germline loops: CDR1 LGHDT, CDR2 YNNKEL (reference sequence). Trimming at V came to 1 base and at J to 4 bases, leaving 5 bases not matched to a gene. CDR3 bases: TGTGCCAGCAGCCAAGGGGGGACTAGCGGTGGAGAGACCCAGTACTTC. Translated: CASSQGGTSGGETQYF.

This clonotype was seen many times. J is TRBJ2-5 and V is TRBV20-1; 7 bases align to TRBD2. V dropped 5 bases and J dropped 1; count of bases not matched to a gene: 10. CDR1 and CDR2 from the germline V gene are DFQATT and SNEGSKA (reference sequence). The CDR3 extends over 15 amino acids. The CDR3 loop reads CSAGGDVVAQETQYF. CDR3 nucleotide sequence: TGCAGTGCTGGGGGGGACGTAGTCGCCCAAGAGACCCAGTACTTC.

This clonotype was counted many times. The chain joins TRBV29-1 to TRBJ2-2; D is perhaps TRBD2 (7 bases). Germline loops: CDR1 SQVTM, CDR2 ANQGSEA. V gave up 4 bases and J gave up 6 bases, with 12 bases separating them. The CDR3 spans 13 residues. The CDR3 bases are TGCAGCGTTGTCCAGGGGAGGGCCGGGGAGCTGTTTTTT. Translated: CSVVQGRAGELFF.

This clonotype was counted a few times. V is TRBV19 and J is TRBJ1-5; 8 nucleotides align to TRBD1. The trim removed 5 bases at V and 7 bases at J, leaving 7 bases unmatched. The CDR3 covers 14 residues. Germline V gene lookup returns CDR1 LNHDA and CDR2 SQIVND (reference sequence). The CDR3, as DNA: TGTGCCAGTAGTTTTCGACAGGGGAGCCAGCCCCAGCATTTT. Amino acid sequence: CASSFRQGSQPQHF.

This clonotype was picked up many times. The genes are TRBV6-2 or TRBV6-3 and TRBJ2-1; either TRBD1 or TRBD2 may fit D (6 bases each). CDR3 length: 16 amino acids. V was clipped by 6 bases and J by 1 base, with 16 bases between them. Germline lookup yields CDR1 MNHEY and CDR2 SVGEGT. The CDR3 spells CASSSTRGPSYNEQFF. CDR3 DNA: TGTGCCAGCAGCTCTACTCGGGGGCCATCCTACAATGAGCAGTTCTTC.

This clonotype was seen ten or more times. The CDR3, as DNA: TGTGCCAGCAGCTCTCGGACAGTTGACTCCTCTGGGGCCAACGTCCTGACTTTC. Translated, it gives CASSSRTVDSSGANVLTF. The chain employs TRBV7-8 and TRBJ2-6; D is possibly TRBD1 (6 bases). Germline assignment: CDR1 SGHVS and CDR2 FQNEAQ. Trimming took off 4 bases at V and 0 bases at J, with 16 bases between the two ends. The CDR3 has 18 amino acids. Full variable domain (remainder filled in from reference TRBV7-8 and TRBJ2-6): GAGVSQSPRYKVAKRGQDVALRCDPISGHVSLFWYQQALGQGPEFLTYFQNEAQLDKSGLPSDRFFAERPEGSVSTLKIQRTQQEDSAVYLCASSSRTVDSSGANVLTFGAGSRLTVL.

This clonotype was found many times. V and J are TRBV7-8 and TRBJ2-1, with 9 bases matching TRBD2. CDR1 SGHVS and CDR2 FQNEAQ come from the germline V gene. The CDR3 runs 18 residues. V shed 5 bases and J 4 bases; nucleotides not matched to a gene: 15. The CDR3 DNA is TGTGCCAGCAGCCCCAGGGTGATAGCGGGGGTTAGGTACAATGAGCAGTTCTTC. Translating gives CASSPRVIAGVRYNEQFF.

This clonotype was found many times. V is TRBV20-1 and J is TRBJ1-2, with D unresolved. CDR1 is DFQATT, CDR2 SNEGSKA, per germline (reference sequence). The CDR3 has 13 residues. The ends were cut back, 1 base at V and 1 base at J, with 7 bases in the middle. This CDR3 reads CSARGRINYGYTF. The CDR3 nucleotides read TGCAGTGCTAGAGGTCGAATTAACTATGGCTACACCTTC.

There are many counts of this clonotype. The V gene is TRBV2, the J gene TRBJ2-7; TRBD2 is a possible D gene (7 bases). Germline CDR1 SNHLY, CDR2 FYNNEI. CDR3 size: 16 residues. V was cut by 1 base and J by 2 bases, with 15 bases left in between. CDR3 sequence (DNA): TGTGCCAGCAGTGAAGGGGCGGGGGCTTTAACCTACGAGCAGTACTTC. Translating it yields CASSEGAGALTYEQYF.

This clonotype was seen repeatedly, ten times or more. This chain connects TRBV29-1 to TRBJ2-7; D is possibly TRBD1 or TRBD2 (5 bases each). V was clipped by 4 bases and J by 4 bases, with 11 bases between them. CDR3 size: 12 residues. Germline V CDR1 and CDR2: SQVTM, ANQGSEA. CDR3 in amino acids: CSVVRGVYEQYF. DNA for the CDR3: TGCAGCGTTGTCCGAGGGGTATACGAGCAGTACTTC.

This clonotype has only a few counts. The chain joins TRBV7-9 to TRBJ2-5, with TRBD2 as a possible D gene (6 bases). Trimming pared 2 bases from V and 5 bases from J, leaving 21 bases between. The germline gives CDR1 SEHNR, CDR2 FQNEAQ (reference sequence). The CDR3 loop spans 17 amino acids. The chain's CDR3 is CASSLILDRRGAETQYF. CDR3 DNA sequence: TGTGCCAGCAGCTTAATCTTGGATCGGAGGGGCGCGGAGACCCAGTACTTC.

Remarks on this clonotype: At one end, the junction sequence differs from germline, possibly due to a read error. The chain combines TRBV20-1 with TRBJ2-5, with 13 positions matching TRBD2. The CDR3 is 18 residues long. The germline CDR1 and CDR2 sequences are DFQATT and SNEGSKA (reference sequence). In nucleotides, the CDR3 is TGCAGTGCTCTGGTCGCGGTCAAACTAGCGGGGGGGAGAGAGACCCAGAACTTC. Translating it yields CSALVAVKLAGGRETQNF.

There are many counts of this clonotype. This chain connects TRBV7-8 to TRBJ2-6, with D perhaps TRBD2 (6 bases). Trimming pared 5 bases from V and 0 bases from J, leaving 20 bases between. The CDR3 totals 19 residues. Germline V gene lookup returns CDR1 SGHVS and CDR2 FQNEAQ. CDR3 bases: TGTGCCAGCAGCCCCTTTAGGAGGGCCCTGGACTCTGGGGCCAACGTCCTGACTTTC. This translates into CASSPFRRALDSGANVLTF.

The chain recombines TRBV24-1 with TRBJ2-7; TRBD2 aligns across 13 bases. Germline trimming cut 0 bases from V and 3 bases from J; bases unmatched to any gene: 7. This CDR3 contains 18 residues. From germline, CDR1 is KGHDR and CDR2 SFDVKD. The CDR3 coding sequence is TGTGCCACCAGTGATTTGCGGGGACTAGCGGGGAACAGCTACGAGCAGTACGTC. It specifies CATSDLRGLAGNSYEQYV.

The sample holds many counts of this clonotype. V usage is TRBV28 and J usage is TRBJ2-3, with 8 bases lining up with TRBD2. The ends lost 6 bases at V and 2 bases at J; junction bases unmatched: 7. CDR1 is MDHEN, CDR2 SYDVKM, per germline. The CDR3 is made up of 15 amino acids. The CDR3 DNA reads TGTGCCAGCAGCGCAGGACTAGCAAACACAGATACGCAGTATTTT. Its translation is CASSAGLANTDTQYF.

As to this clonotype: Possible read error: a much larger clone is one base away. Here the CDR3 DNA reads TGTGCCAGCGGGGGTACCCAGTTGTTGGCCTACGAGCAGTACGTC. It yields the protein CASGGTQLLAYEQYV. The V call is TRBV2, the J call TRBJ2-7; the D gene could be TRBD1 or TRBD2 (5 bases each). Per germline, CDR1 SNHLY and CDR2 FYNNEI. This CDR3 has 15 residues. The germline V and J ends were trimmed by 8 bases and 2 bases, with 19 bases remaining between them.

This clonotype was seen ten or more times. The rearrangement links TRBV28 to TRBJ1-4; D gene ambiguous. V was shortened by 4 bases and J by 0 bases, with 15 bases between the two germline ends. The CDR3 extends over 17 amino acids. The germline gives CDR1 MDHEN, CDR2 SYDVKM. The CDR3 nucleotides read TGTGCCAGCAGTTCCCTCATTCCAGGTACAACTAATGAAAAACTGTTTTTT. Translated: CASSSLIPGTTNEKLFF.

This clonotype occurred many times. This rearrangement joins TRBV19 to TRBJ1-1; possibly TRBD1 for D (5 bases). V lost 7 bases and J 7 bases, leaving 19 bases between the germline ends. This CDR3 is built from 14 residues. From germline, CDR1 is LNHDA and CDR2 SQIVND (reference sequence). The CDR3 DNA follows: TGTGCCAGTACTCTACGGGGGTTCCCGAATGAAGCTTTCTTT. As protein: CASTLRGFPNEAFF.

At least ten counts were recorded for this clonotype. This chain links TRBV6-6 with TRBJ2-7; possibly TRBD1 for D (5 bases). V lost 4 bases to trimming and J lost 2 bases, with 18 bases between them. Per the germline V gene, CDR1 is MNHNY and CDR2 is SVGAGI (reference sequence). The CDR3 covers 16 residues. The chain's CDR3 is CASSLLSRETPYEQYF. DNA for the CDR3: TGTGCCAGCAGTTTACTATCCAGGGAAACCCCCTACGAGCAGTACTTC.

This clonotype was counted between two and nine times. The chain recombines TRBV19 with TRBJ1-4; the D is unclear. CDR1 and CDR2 (germline): LNHDA, SQIVND (reference sequence). V gave up 8 bases and J gave up 0 bases, with 22 bases separating them. CDR3 size: 18 residues. DNA of the CDR3: TGTGCCAGTGCCCCCACCTTCGAGGGCTCCGCAACTAATGAAAAACTGTTTTTT. Translated: CASAPTFEGSATNEKLFF.

The chain combines TRBV5-4 with TRBJ2-2, with D uncertain. Germline V gene sequence: CDR1 SGHNT, CDR2 YYREEE (reference sequence). The CDR3 spans 14 residues. The ends were cut back, 1 base at V and 7 bases at J, with 11 bases in the middle. DNA of the CDR3: TGTGCCAGCAGCTTGATCGAGTTTGGCGGGGAGCTGTTTTTT. Translating it yields CASSLIEFGGELFF.